These 12 T cell receptor beta chains were sequenced from one sample in a study of T cell changes during pregnancy in multiple sclerosis (dated by TCRdb to about 2019). Preparation of the library involved the immunoSEQ multiplex PCR assay. TCRdb holds this immuneACCESS table with in-frame rearrangements only. Some clones are missing; in checked studies, unresolved V genes explain under half, and the rest has no known cause. Counted in this sample were approximately 45,000 clones; about 91% of them appeared once. Approximately 2.9% of the sample is in the top ten clones. The sample was CD8+ T cells from peripheral blood mononuclear cells, taken in the second trimester of pregnancy. The receptors derive from a female donor with multiple sclerosis, enrolled in a pregnancy study.

The gene calls are TRBV19 and TRBJ2-7, with a tentative D call TRBD2 (5 bases). V lost 4 bases, J lost 4 bases, and 5 bases lay in between. Germline CDR1 and CDR2: LNHDA and SQIVND (reference sequence). This CDR3 is built from 11 residues. The CDR3 region has the DNA TGTGCCAGTAGTACGGGGTACGAGCAGTACTTC. This gives the protein CASSTGYEQYF.

The chain joins TRBV9 to TRBJ2-7, with D unresolved. V lost 0 bases to trimming and J lost 0 bases, with 7 bases between them. Per the germline V gene, CDR1 is SGDLS and CDR2 is YYNGEE. This CDR3 contains 14 residues. As DNA, the CDR3 is TGTGCCAGCAGCGTAGACAGCAGCTCCTACGAGCAGTACTTC. Amino acid sequence: CASSVDSSSYEQYF.

The chain uses TRBV5-1 and TRBJ2-1, with D tentatively TRBD1 (5 bases). The CDR3 extends over 13 amino acids. The germline CDR1 and CDR2 sequences are SGHRS and YFSETQ. Deletions cut 4 bases from V and 4 bases from J, with 9 bases between. The CDR3 protein is CASSPTDYNEQFF. The DNA for the CDR3 is TGCGCCAGCAGCCCGACAGATTACAATGAGCAGTTCTTC.

The J gene is TRBJ2-5, the V gene TRBV19, with TRBD2 matching over 15 bases. The CDR3 is 17 amino acids. The V gene end was trimmed by 4 bases and the J gene end by 2 bases; junction bases not matched to a gene: 5. The germline V gene has CDR1 LNHDA and CDR2 SQIVND (reference sequence). The CDR3 is CASSRGTSGGRQETQYF. The CDR3 bases are TGTGCCAGTAGTAGGGGGACTAGCGGGGGGCGGCAAGAGACCCAGTACTTC. Full variable domain (rest looked up from reference TRBV19 and TRBJ2-5): DGGITQSPKYLFRKEGQNVTLSCEQNLNHDAMYWYRQDPGQGLRLIYYSQIVNDFQKGDIAEGYSVSREKKESFPLTVTSAQKNPTAFYLCASSRGTSGGRQETQYFGPGTRLLVL.

The CDR3, as DNA: TGTGCCAGCAGCCAGGGACAGGGTTACCAGCCCCAGCATTTT. As protein: CASSQGQGYQPQHF. The chain combines TRBV27 with TRBJ1-5, with 9 bases lining up with TRBD1. Germline loops: CDR1 MNHEY, CDR2 SMNVEV (reference sequence). The CDR3 loop spans 14 amino acids. Unmatched junction bases numbered 7, after V lost 6 bases and J lost 7 bases.

The chain joins TRBV5-4 to TRBJ2-3; 7 bases fit TRBD2. After removal of 2 bases from V and 2 bases from J, the junction contained 5 bases not matched to a gene. Germline assignment: CDR1 SGHNT and CDR2 YYREEE (reference sequence). The CDR3 is 15 residues long. The CDR3 DNA reads as TGTGCCAGCAGCTTATGGGGGAGGGACACAGATACGCAGTATTTT. It encodes CASSLWGRDTDTQYF.

The chain combines TRBV29-1 with TRBJ1-1, with a tentative D call TRBD1 (6 bases). Germline assignment: CDR1 SQVTM and CDR2 ANQGSEA. With 5 bases removed from V and 1 base from J, the gap between germline ends came to 8 bases. The CDR3 consists of 12 residues. CDR3 in DNA: TGCAGCGTTCCGACAGGGAACACTGAAGCTTTCTTT. It is translated as CSVPTGNTEAFF.

This chain joins TRBV4-1 and TRBJ1-1; no firm D call. Looked up from germline, CDR1 is MGHRA and CDR2 is YSYEKL. The CDR3 is made up of 15 amino acids. Trimming removed 0 bases at V and 3 bases at J, with 11 bases between. CDR3 DNA: TGCGCCAGCAGCCAAGAGTCTCCTTTGTACACTGAAGCTTTCTTT. As protein: CASSQESPLYTEAFF.

This chain joins TRBV29-1 and TRBJ2-7, with 9 bases aligning to TRBD1. J gave up 1 base and V 2 bases, and 6 bases lay outside the gene matches. CDR3 size: 15 residues. In germline, CDR1 is SQVTM, CDR2 ANQGSEA. DNA for the CDR3: TGCAGCGTTGAAAGAGGGACAGGGAGTTCCTACGAGCAGTACTTC. Its translation: CSVERGTGSSYEQYF.

This rearrangement joins TRBV5-4 to TRBJ1-1, with a weak D call TRBD1 (5 bases). The CDR3 has 15 residues. The V gene's germline CDR1 is SGHNT and CDR2 YYREEE (reference sequence). V was pared by 1 base and J by 0 bases, with 10 bases between. CDR3 nucleotide sequence: TGTGCCAGCAGCTTGTTCGGGGGGGTGAACACTGAAGCTTTCTTT. Translating it yields CASSLFGGVNTEAFF. The whole variable domain, filled in from reference TRBV5-4 and TRBJ1-1, reads ETGVTQSPTHLIKTRGQQVTLRCSSQSGHNTVSWYQQALGQGPQFIFQYYREEENGRGNFPPRFSGLQFPNYSSELNVNALELDDSALYLCASSLFGGVNTEAFFGQGTRLTVV.

The chain combines TRBV19 with TRBJ1-1; no definite D call. The CDR3 spans 15 residues. V gave up 1 base and J gave up 1 base, with 10 bases separating them. CDR1 and CDR2 from the germline V gene are LNHDA and SQIVND (reference sequence). CDR3 amino acids: CASSIGPAGNTEAFF. CDR3 in DNA: TGTGCCAGTAGTATAGGCCCCGCAGGGAACACTGAAGCTTTCTTT.

This chain joins TRBV7-9 and TRBJ1-1; D is undetermined. The V gene lost 3 bases and the J gene lost 0 bases, with 8 bases spanning the gap. Germline loops: CDR1 SEHNR, CDR2 FQNEAQ (reference sequence). The CDR3 has 14 amino acids. The CDR3 nucleotides read TGTGCCAGCAGCTTCGGGAACCTGAACACTGAAGCTTTCTTT. It yields the protein CASSFGNLNTEAFF.